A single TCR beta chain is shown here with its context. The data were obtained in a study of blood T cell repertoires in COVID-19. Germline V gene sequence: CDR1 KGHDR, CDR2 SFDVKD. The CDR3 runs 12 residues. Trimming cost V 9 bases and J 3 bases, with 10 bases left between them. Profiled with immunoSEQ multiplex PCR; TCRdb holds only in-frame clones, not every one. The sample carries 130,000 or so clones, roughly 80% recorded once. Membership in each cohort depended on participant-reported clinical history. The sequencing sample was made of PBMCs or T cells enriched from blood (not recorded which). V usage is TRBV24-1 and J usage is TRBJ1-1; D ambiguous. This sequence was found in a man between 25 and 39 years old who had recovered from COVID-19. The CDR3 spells CATHERDTEAFF. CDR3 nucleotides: TGTGCCACCCATGAAAGAGACACTGAAGCTTTCTTT.